This record concerns one T cell receptor (beta chain) sequence. Original analysis: For nucleated cells, counts were estimated from reference gene primer amplification. Assay: immunoSEQ multiplex PCR; the TCRdb copy retains only in-frame clones and omits some. That table furnishes V, J and clone size, whereas the DNA furnished D and trimming. The sample includes 240,000 or so clones, 85% to 90% seen only once; the top ten take more than 6.5%. The data stem from a study of blood T cell repertoires in COVID-19. Study-level information: Whether acute or convalescent, the COVID-19 samples came from the United States, Italy and Spain. From T cells, B-cell-depleted T cells, or PBMCs came the material, which was cDNA or gDNA.

The CDR3 has 17 residues. V was clipped by 1 base and J by 2 bases; unmatched bases: 7. CDR1 is SEHNR and CDR2 is FQNEAQ in the germline V gene (reference sequence). This sequence joins TRBV7-9 and TRBJ1-3; 8 bases agree with TRBD1. This clonotype was sampled from a woman between 70 and 85 years old with active or convalescent COVID-19. Source material: peripheral blood. In nucleotides, the CDR3 is TGTGCCAGCAGCTTAGTATCCCTGACAGGGGCTGGAAACACCATATATTTT. Translating gives CASSLVSLTGAGNTIYF.